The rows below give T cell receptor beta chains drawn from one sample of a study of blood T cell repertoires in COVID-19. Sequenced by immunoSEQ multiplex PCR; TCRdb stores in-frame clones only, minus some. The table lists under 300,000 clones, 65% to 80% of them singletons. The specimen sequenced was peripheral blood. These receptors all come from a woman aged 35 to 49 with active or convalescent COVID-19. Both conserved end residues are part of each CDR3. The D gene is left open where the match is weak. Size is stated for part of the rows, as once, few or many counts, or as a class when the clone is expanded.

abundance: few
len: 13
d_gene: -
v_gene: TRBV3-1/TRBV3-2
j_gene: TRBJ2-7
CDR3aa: CASSHRGADEQYF
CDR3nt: TGTGCCAGCAGCCATCGTGGAGCCGACGAGCAGTACTTC

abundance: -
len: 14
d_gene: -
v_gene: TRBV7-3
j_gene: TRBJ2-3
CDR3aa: CASSLMGARDTQYF
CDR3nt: TGTGCCAGCAGCTTAATGGGGGCTCGAGATACGCAGTATTTT

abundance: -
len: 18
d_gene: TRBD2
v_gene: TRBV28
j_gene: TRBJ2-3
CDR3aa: CASSLGGTSGGHTDTQYF
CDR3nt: TGTGCCAGCAGTTTAGGGGGGACTAGCGGGGGCCACACAGATACGCAGTATTTT

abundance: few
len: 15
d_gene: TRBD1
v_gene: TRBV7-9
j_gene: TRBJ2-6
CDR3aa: CASSIGQAGANVLTF
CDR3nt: TGTGCCAGCAGCATCGGACAGGCTGGGGCCAACGTCCTGACTTTC

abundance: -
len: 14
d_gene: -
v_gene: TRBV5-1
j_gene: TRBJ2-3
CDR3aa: CASSLDLGGDTQYF
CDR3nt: TGCGCCAGCAGCTTGGATTTAGGAGGAGATACGCAGTATTTT

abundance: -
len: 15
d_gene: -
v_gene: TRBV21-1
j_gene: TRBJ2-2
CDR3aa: CASTNRGLNTGELFF
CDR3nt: TGTGCCAGCACCAACAGGGGGCTTAACACCGGGGAGCTGTTTTTT

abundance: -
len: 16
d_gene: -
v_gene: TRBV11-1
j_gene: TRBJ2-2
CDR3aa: CASSLIGGAKTGELFF
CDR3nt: TGTGCCAGCAGCTTGATTGGGGGCGCCAAGACCGGGGAGCTGTTTTTT

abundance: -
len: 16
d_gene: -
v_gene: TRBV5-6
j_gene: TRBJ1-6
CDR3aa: CASNQHLTSYNSPLHF
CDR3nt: TGTGCCAGCAACCAACACCTTACCTCCTATAATTCACCCCTCCACTTT

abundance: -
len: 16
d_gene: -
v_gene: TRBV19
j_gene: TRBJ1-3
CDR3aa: CASSVNGADSGNTIYF
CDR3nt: TGTGCCAGTAGTGTTAATGGGGCCGACTCTGGAAACACCATATATTTT

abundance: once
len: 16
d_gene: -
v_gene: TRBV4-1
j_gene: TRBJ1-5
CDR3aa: CASSQGQALVNQPQHF
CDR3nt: TGCGCCAGCAGCCAAGGACAGGCCCTGGTTAATCAGCCCCAGCATTTT

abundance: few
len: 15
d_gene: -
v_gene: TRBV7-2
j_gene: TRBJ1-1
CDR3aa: CASSLSQTGELEAFF
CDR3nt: TGTGCCAGCAGCTTATCCCAGACGGGGGAACTTGAAGCTTTCTTT

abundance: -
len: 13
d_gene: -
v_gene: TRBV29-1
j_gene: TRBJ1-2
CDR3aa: CSADGGLLLGYTF
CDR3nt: TGCAGCGCTGACGGGGGGCTCTTGCTAGGCTACACCTTC

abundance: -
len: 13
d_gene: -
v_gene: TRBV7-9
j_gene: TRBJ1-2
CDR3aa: CASSLKGPGGYTF
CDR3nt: TGTGCCAGCAGCTTAAAGGGGCCAGGGGGCTACACCTTC

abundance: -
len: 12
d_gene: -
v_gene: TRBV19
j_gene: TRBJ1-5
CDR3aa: CASTGGGQPQHF
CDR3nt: TGTGCCAGTACCGGCGGGGGACAGCCCCAGCATTTT

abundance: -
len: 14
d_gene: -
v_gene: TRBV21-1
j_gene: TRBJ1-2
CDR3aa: CASSKNPGPYGYTF
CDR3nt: TGTGCCAGCAGCAAAAACCCAGGGCCCTATGGCTACACCTTC

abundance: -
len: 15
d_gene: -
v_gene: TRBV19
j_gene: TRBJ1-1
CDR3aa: CASSISRAANTEAFF
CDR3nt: TGTGCCAGTAGTATATCCAGGGCTGCGAACACTGAAGCTTTCTTT

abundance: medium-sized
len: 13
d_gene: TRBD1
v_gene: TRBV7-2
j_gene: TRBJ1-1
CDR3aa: CASSWTGGTEAFF
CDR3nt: TGTGCCAGCAGCTGGACAGGGGGCACTGAAGCTTTCTTT

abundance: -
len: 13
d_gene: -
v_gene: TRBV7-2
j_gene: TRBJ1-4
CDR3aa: CASSLIRLEKLFF
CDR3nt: TGTGCCAGCAGCCTTATAAGACTTGAAAAACTGTTTTTT

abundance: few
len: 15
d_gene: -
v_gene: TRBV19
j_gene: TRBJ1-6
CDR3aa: CASRGVGRDNSPLHF
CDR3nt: TGTGCCAGTAGGGGCGTAGGAAGAGATAATTCACCCCTCCACTTT

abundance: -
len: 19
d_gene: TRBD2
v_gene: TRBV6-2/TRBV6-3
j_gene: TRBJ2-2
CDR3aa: CASSYRSLAGGPRTGELFF
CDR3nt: TGTGCCAGCAGTTACCGAAGCCTAGCGGGGGGGCCTCGGACCGGGGAGCTGTTTTTT

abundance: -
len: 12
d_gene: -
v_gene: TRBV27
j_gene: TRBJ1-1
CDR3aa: CASRLQGTEAFF
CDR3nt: TGTGCCAGCAGGCTCCAGGGAACTGAAGCTTTCTTT

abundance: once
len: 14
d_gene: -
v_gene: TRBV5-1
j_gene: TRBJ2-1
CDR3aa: CASSGKSSYNEQFF
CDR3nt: TGCGCCAGCAGCGGTAAGAGCTCCTACAATGAGCAGTTCTTC

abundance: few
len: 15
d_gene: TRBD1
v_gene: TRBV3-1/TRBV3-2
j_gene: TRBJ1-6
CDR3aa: CASSPMGQGNSPLHF
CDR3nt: TGTGCCAGCAGTCCCATGGGACAGGGCAATTCACCCCTCCACTTT

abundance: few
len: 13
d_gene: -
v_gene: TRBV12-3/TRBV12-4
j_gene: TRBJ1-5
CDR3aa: CASSLRGNQPQHF
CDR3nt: TGTGCCAGCAGTTTAAGAGGCAATCAGCCCCAGCATTTT

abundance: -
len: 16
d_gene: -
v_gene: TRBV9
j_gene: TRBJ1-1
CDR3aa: CASSVGGARTNTEAFF
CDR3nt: TGTGCCAGCAGCGTAGGCGGGGCGAGGACGAACACTGAAGCTTTCTTT

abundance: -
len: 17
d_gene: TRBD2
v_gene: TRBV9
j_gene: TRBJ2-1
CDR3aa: CASSARLAGGSYNEQFF
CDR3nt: TGTGCCAGCAGCGCTCGACTAGCGGGGGGCTCCTACAATGAGCAGTTCTTC

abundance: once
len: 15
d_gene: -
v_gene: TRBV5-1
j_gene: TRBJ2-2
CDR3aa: CASSPRQGGGGELFF
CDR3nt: TGCGCCAGCAGCCCTCGTCAGGGAGGAGGCGGGGAGCTGTTTTTT

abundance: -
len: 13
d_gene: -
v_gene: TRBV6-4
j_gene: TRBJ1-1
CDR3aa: CASSAAGNTEAFF
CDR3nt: TGTGCCAGCAGTGCCGCAGGGAACACTGAAGCTTTCTTT